The sample holds many counts of the clone carrying this T cell receptor beta chain. This CDR3 comprises 15 residues. The V end lost 0 bases, the J end lost 7 bases, and 13 bases lay between the germline ends. Germline lookup yields CDR1 SGHRS and CDR2 YFSETQ. Amplified TCR beta CDR3 regions derived from RNA transcripts. Carried out on the TCR CDR3, a first-round RT-PCR used the HTBI primer set. TCRdb independently ran MiXCR on the multiplex PCR reads; one entry per CDR3 protein. The table includes some 570,000 distinct CDR3 sequences, more than 15% detected once. The data stem from a study of T cells in Graves' hyperthyroidism and ophthalmopathy. Exclusions: uncontrolled infection, other autoimmune disease, pregnancy, lactation.

The receptor comes from a woman aged 18-29 years with Graves' ophthalmopathy. The sequenced material came from blood. This rearrangement joins TRBV5-1 to TRBJ2-2, with D perhaps TRBD2 (5 bases). CDR3 region: CASSLVAEEGGELFF. Written as DNA, the CDR3 is TGCGCCAGCAGCTTGGTCGCGGAGGAAGGCGGGGAGCTGTTTTTT.